The 20 T cell receptor beta chains listed next were all sequenced from one sample in a study of T cell responses to AZD1222 COVID-19 vaccine. Some clones are missing from TCRdb's copy, which holds only in-frame ones; the method was immunoSEQ multiplex PCR. The repertoire holds under 150,000 clones, with more than 85% as singletons. The sequencing here drew on peripheral blood, taken on day 0 of AZD1222 vaccination. The origin of the receptors is an adult in good health.

This chain joins TRBV6-6 and TRBJ2-2, with 7 bases matching TRBD1. Germline CDR1 reads MNHNY; CDR2 reads SVGAGI (reference sequence). This CDR3 has 14 residues. Germline trimming cut 4 bases from V and 1 base from J; bases unmatched to any gene: 0. The CDR3, as DNA: TGTGCCAGCAGTTGGGACAGGAACACCGGGGAGCTGTTTTTT. This encodes CASSWDRNTGELFF.

The J gene is TRBJ1-1, the V gene TRBV30; TRBD1 is a possible D gene (5 bases). The CDR3 contains 13 residues. V lost 2 bases, J lost 11 bases, and 18 bases lay in between. Germline V CDR1 and CDR2: GTSNPN, SVGIG (reference sequence). The CDR3 here is CAWSPGPPGRAFF. Written as DNA, the CDR3 is TGTGCCTGGAGTCCGGGACCGCCGGGGAGGGCTTTCTTT.

CDR3 sequence reads: CASSETPFREIYGYTF. The CDR3 bases are TGTGCCAGCAGTGAAACGCCCTTTAGGGAAATCTATGGCTACACCTTC. The chain combines TRBV2 with TRBJ1-2, with D hard to call. The V gene's germline CDR1 is SNHLY and CDR2 FYNNEI. V dropped 2 bases and J dropped 4 bases, with 17 bases sitting between them. The CDR3 is 16 residues long.

The chain employs TRBV6-1 and TRBJ1-6; D not certain. The CDR3 is 13 residues long. Trimming stripped 6 bases from V and 7 bases from J, with 10 bases between. CDR1 and CDR2 (germline): MNHNS, SASEGT. Here the CDR3 reads CASRTDGNSPLHF. The CDR3 coding sequence is TGTGCCAGCAGGACGGACGGAAATTCACCCCTCCACTTT.

This clone was recorded once. The genes are TRBV5-4 and TRBJ2-3; 14 bases map to TRBD2. The CDR3 is 15 residues long. The ends lost 4 bases at V and 9 bases at J; junction bases unmatched: 7. Germline loops: CDR1 SGHNT, CDR2 YYREEE (reference sequence). CDR3 sequence (DNA): TGTGCCAGCAGCGTGACTAGCGGGGGGGCCGGGACGCAGTATTTT. Its protein product is CASSVTSGGAGTQYF.

The chain links TRBV11-3 to TRBJ2-1; unclear D gene. The length of the CDR3 is 12 residues. V dropped 5 bases and J dropped 9 bases, with 11 bases sitting between them. CDR1 is SGHNT, CDR2 YENEEA, per germline. The CDR3 coding sequence is TGTGCCAGCAGCCCCGAATGGGGTGAGCAGTTCTTC. The encoded protein is CASSPEWGEQFF.

This chain links TRBV2 with TRBJ1-1; perhaps TRBD1 as D (5 bases). CDR3 length: 15 residues. V was shortened by 0 bases and J by 9 bases, with 17 bases between the two germline ends. In germline, CDR1 is SNHLY, CDR2 FYNNEI. The CDR3 protein is CASSEAARGKGQAFF. CDR3 nucleotides: TGTGCCAGCAGTGAAGCCGCCCGGGGAAAGGGACAAGCTTTCTTT.

This clone has a single count. This chain joins TRBV30 and TRBJ1-2; D is ambiguous. Germline loops: CDR1 GTSNPN, CDR2 SVGIG (reference sequence). The V and J ends lost 0 bases and 7 bases respectively, with 12 bases between them. CDR3 size: 13 residues. The CDR3 DNA follows: TGTGCCTGGAGTGTAATGGGAGTCAGTGGCTACACCTTC. This encodes CAWSVMGVSGYTF.

V and J are TRBV7-2 and TRBJ2-7; 8 bases match TRBD2. The CDR3 runs 14 residues. V lost 3 bases, J lost 1 base, and 2 bases stayed unmatched. The germline gives CDR1 SGHTA, CDR2 FQGNSA. The CDR3 region is CASSFRGGSYEQYF. The CDR3 coding sequence is TGTGCCAGCAGCTTCCGGGGGGGATCCTACGAGCAGTACTTC.

This clone was found once. The genes are TRBV18 and TRBJ1-1, with D maybe TRBD1 (5 bases). In germline, CDR1 is KGHSH, CDR2 LQKENI. This CDR3 is built from 17 residues. With 3 bases removed from V and 1 base from J, the gap between germline ends came to 18 bases. CDR3 region: CASSPDGDSIPNTEAFF. The CDR3 region has the DNA TGTGCCAGCTCACCTGACGGAGACAGTATACCGAACACTGAAGCTTTCTTT.

The chain uses TRBV24-1 and TRBJ2-3; maybe TRBD2 (6 bases). The length of the CDR3 is 14 residues. The V end lost 4 bases, the J end lost 2 bases, and 9 bases lay between the germline ends. The V gene's germline CDR1 is KGHDR and CDR2 SFDVKD. This chain's CDR3 is CATSERGNTDTQYF. CDR3 coding DNA: TGTGCCACCAGTGAACGCGGGAACACAGATACGCAGTATTTT.

This chain uses TRBV3-1 (or the pseudogene TRBV3-2) with TRBJ1-5, with 8 bases that match TRBD1. The V gene end was trimmed by 0 bases and the J gene end by 6 bases; junction bases not matched to a gene: 7. CDR1 is LGHDT, CDR2 YNNKEL, per germline (reference sequence). The CDR3 has 16 amino acids. The CDR3 spells CASSQESPGGFQPQHF. The DNA of the CDR3 is TGTGCCAGCAGCCAAGAAAGTCCAGGGGGCTTTCAGCCCCAGCATTTT.

This chain joins TRBV6-5 and TRBJ1-1; D not resolved. V lost 5 bases and J 0 bases, leaving 13 bases between the germline ends. This CDR3 contains 15 residues. Per germline, CDR1 MNHEY and CDR2 SVGAGI. The CDR3 loop reads CASSPISAMNTEAFF. CDR3 nucleotides: TGTGCCAGCAGTCCGATCTCAGCTATGAACACTGAAGCTTTCTTT.

CDR3 in amino acids: CASSLTGGRGTEAFF. The CDR3, as DNA: TGTGCCAGCAGTTTGACAGGGGGCCGGGGCACTGAAGCTTTCTTT. The V call is TRBV6-5, the J call TRBJ1-1; 10 bases are a match to TRBD1. V lost 4 bases and J lost 4; bases outside the gene matches: 6. The CDR3 length is 15 residues. Germline CDR1 is MNHEY and CDR2 is SVGAGI.

The chain combines TRBV19 with TRBJ2-2, with a possible D match to TRBD2 (5 bases). This CDR3 contains 16 residues. Germline V gives CDR1 LNHDA, CDR2 SQIVND (reference sequence). V lost 4 bases and J lost 5, with 17 bases in between. The CDR3, as DNA: TGTGCCAGTAGTAAGAGTCGAGGGTTTCGTACCGGGGAGCTGTTTTTT. This translates into CASSKSRGFRTGELFF.

The rearrangement uses TRBV30 and TRBJ1-2; no definite D call. The CDR3 consists of 15 residues. CDR1 GTSNPN and CDR2 SVGIG come from the germline V gene (reference sequence). Trimming removed 4 bases from V and 6 bases from J, with 21 bases in between. The CDR3 protein is CAWTPDRPSGDGYTF. The CDR3, as DNA: TGTGCCTGGACCCCCGATAGGCCCTCCGGGGATGGCTACACCTTC.

The chain combines TRBV30 with TRBJ1-1, with TRBD1 identical over 7 bases. Looked up from germline, CDR1 is GTSNPN and CDR2 is SVGIG (reference sequence). The CDR3 is 14 residues long. V was pared by 5 bases and J by 1 base, with 7 bases of the junction left unmatched. The CDR3 sequence: CAWVRQGRNTEAFF. The DNA of the CDR3 is TGTGCCTGGGTCAGACAGGGACGGAACACTGAAGCTTTCTTT.

This clone came up once. Here the CDR3 reads CSVERDMNTEAFF. CDR3 bases: TGCAGCGTTGAGCGGGATATGAACACTGAAGCTTTCTTT. The chain combines TRBV29-1 with TRBJ1-1; no definite D call. The V end lost 3 bases, the J end lost 0 bases, and 8 bases lay between the germline ends. Germline loops: CDR1 SQVTM, CDR2 ANQGSEA. The CDR3 sequence is 13 residues long.

This chain joins TRBV18 and TRBJ2-7; no clear D gene. The CDR3 has 12 residues. V gave up 3 bases and J gave up 4 bases, with 7 bases separating them. Germline CDR1 is KGHSH and CDR2 is LQKENI. The CDR3 DNA reads as TGTGCCAGCTCACCGCGAGAGTACGAGCAGTACTTC. Amino acid sequence: CASSPREYEQYF.

This chain joins TRBV18 and TRBJ1-2; 9 bases are a match to TRBD1. The CDR3 is 18 amino acids. Germline CDR1 reads KGHSH; CDR2 reads LQKENI. Trimming cost V 3 bases and J 5 bases; bases outside gene matches: 16. This CDR3 is CASSPPSGGRQGEYGYTF. CDR3 DNA sequence: TGTGCCAGCTCACCGCCATCCGGGGGCAGACAGGGGGAGTATGGCTACACCTTC.